Listed below are T cell receptor beta chains from one sample, sequenced in a study of T cell responses to AZD1222 COVID-19 vaccine. Sequencing used immunoSEQ multiplex PCR; TCRdb keeps in-frame clones, though not all of them. The sample table includes under 150,000 clones. Sequencing was done on a sample of peripheral blood. All receptors come from an adult in good health. Both conserved end residues are part of each CDR3. Fields, in order: J gene, D gene, V gene, clone size, CDR3 protein, CDR3 DNA. The D gene is left open where the match is weak. Size is stated for part of the rows, as once, few or many counts, or as a class when the clone is expanded.

J gene: TRBJ2-5
D gene: -
V gene: TRBV9
clone size: -
CDR3 protein: CASTKGLGGGQETQYF
CDR3 DNA: TGTGCCAGCACCAAAGGTCTCGGGGGTGGACAAGAGACCCAGTACTTC

J gene: TRBJ1-1
D gene: -
V gene: TRBV11-3
clone size: -
CDR3 protein: CASSSFPDQYTEAFF
CDR3 DNA: TGTGCCAGCAGCTCGTTCCCGGACCAGTACACTGAAGCTTTCTTT

J gene: TRBJ2-5
D gene: -
V gene: TRBV29-1
clone size: -
CDR3 protein: CSVVYVSETQYF
CDR3 DNA: TGCAGCGTTGTGTACGTCTCCGAGACCCAGTACTTC

J gene: TRBJ2-1
D gene: TRBD2
V gene: TRBV7-2
clone size: -
CDR3 protein: CASSPGGGGSYNEQFF
CDR3 DNA: TGTGCCAGCAGCCCCGGGGGGGGAGGCTCCTACAATGAGCAGTTCTTC

J gene: TRBJ1-2
D gene: -
V gene: TRBV29-1
clone size: -
CDR3 protein: CSVEDRAMVGEHYGYTF
CDR3 DNA: TGCAGCGTTGAAGATCGAGCAATGGTTGGGGAACACTATGGCTACACCTTC

J gene: TRBJ1-1
D gene: -
V gene: TRBV5-4
clone size: -
CDR3 protein: CASSPRGLGTEAFF
CDR3 DNA: TGTGCCAGCAGCCCTCGGGGCCTCGGCACTGAAGCTTTCTTT

J gene: TRBJ1-6
D gene: TRBD1
V gene: TRBV19
clone size: -
CDR3 protein: CATGQVKYNSPLHF
CDR3 DNA: TGTGCCACGGGACAGGTGAAATATAATTCACCCCTCCACTTT

J gene: TRBJ1-6
D gene: -
V gene: TRBV6-1
clone size: -
CDR3 protein: CASSEAFYPGGDGSPLHF
CDR3 DNA: TGTGCCAGCAGTGAAGCGTTCTACCCGGGAGGGGACGGGTCACCCCTCCACTTT

J gene: TRBJ2-3
D gene: TRBD2
V gene: TRBV28
clone size: -
CDR3 protein: CASTSRSGGISDTQYF
CDR3 DNA: TGTGCCAGCACCTCCCGAAGCGGGGGGATATCAGATACGCAGTATTTT

J gene: TRBJ2-5
D gene: TRBD1
V gene: TRBV6-5
clone size: -
CDR3 protein: CASRRQGSETQYF
CDR3 DNA: TGTGCCAGCAGGAGACAGGGCTCAGAGACCCAGTACTTC

J gene: TRBJ1-2
D gene: -
V gene: TRBV6-5
clone size: -
CDR3 protein: CASSYSRDYGYTF
CDR3 DNA: TGTGCCAGCAGTTACTCTAGGGACTATGGCTACACCTTC

J gene: TRBJ1-2
D gene: -
V gene: TRBV7-2
clone size: -
CDR3 protein: CASSFRAPYGYTF
CDR3 DNA: TGTGCCAGCAGCTTTAGGGCTCCCTATGGCTACACCTTC

J gene: TRBJ1-2
D gene: -
V gene: TRBV7-9
clone size: -
CDR3 protein: CASSLPQETGYGYTF
CDR3 DNA: TGTGCCAGCAGCTTACCCCAAGAGACAGGCTATGGCTACACCTTC

J gene: TRBJ1-2
D gene: TRBD1
V gene: TRBV19
clone size: medium-sized
CDR3 protein: CASKAGTGLGYGYTF
CDR3 DNA: TGTGCCAGTAAAGCCGGGACAGGGTTGGGCTATGGCTACACCTTC

J gene: TRBJ2-7
D gene: -
V gene: TRBV28
clone size: -
CDR3 protein: CASSLSRVDEQYF
CDR3 DNA: TGTGCCAGCAGTTTATCACGGGTGGACGAGCAGTACTTC

J gene: TRBJ2-1
D gene: -
V gene: TRBV5-1
clone size: -
CDR3 protein: CASSLVGAAEQFF
CDR3 DNA: TGCGCCAGCAGCTTGGTAGGGGCGGCCGAGCAGTTCTTC

J gene: TRBJ1-2
D gene: -
V gene: TRBV5-6
clone size: -
CDR3 protein: CASSLGQRAVGGYTF
CDR3 DNA: TGTGCCAGCAGCTTGGGGCAGCGAGCCGTGGGGGGCTACACCTTC

J gene: TRBJ2-2
D gene: -
V gene: TRBV21-1
clone size: -
CDR3 protein: CASLRGQGRTGELFF
CDR3 DNA: TGTGCCAGCCTTAGGGGGCAGGGGCGTACCGGGGAGCTGTTTTTT

J gene: TRBJ2-6
D gene: TRBD1
V gene: TRBV5-1
clone size: -
CDR3 protein: CASSFTTGVGANVLTF
CDR3 DNA: TGCGCCAGCAGCTTCACGACAGGGGTTGGGGCCAACGTCCTGACTTTC

J gene: TRBJ1-1
D gene: TRBD1
V gene: TRBV7-9
clone size: -
CDR3 protein: CASGRDRGLKAFF
CDR3 DNA: TGTGCCAGCGGACGGGACAGGGGGCTAAAGGCTTTCTTT

J gene: TRBJ2-1
D gene: -
V gene: TRBV7-2
clone size: -
CDR3 protein: CASSQNPGYNEQFF
CDR3 DNA: TGTGCCAGCAGCCAAAACCCAGGCTACAATGAGCAGTTCTTC

J gene: TRBJ1-2
D gene: -
V gene: TRBV30
clone size: -
CDR3 protein: CAWSVTGYYGYTF
CDR3 DNA: TGTGCCTGGAGTGTAACAGGGTATTATGGCTACACCTTC

J gene: TRBJ1-2
D gene: -
V gene: TRBV27
clone size: -
CDR3 protein: CASSRTHLYGYTF
CDR3 DNA: TGTGCCAGCAGTCGTACTCACCTCTATGGCTACACCTTC

J gene: TRBJ1-1
D gene: -
V gene: TRBV2
clone size: -
CDR3 protein: CASASLDALGTEAFF
CDR3 DNA: TGTGCCAGCGCGAGCTTGGACGCCTTGGGAACTGAAGCTTTCTTT

J gene: TRBJ2-7
D gene: -
V gene: TRBV18
clone size: -
CDR3 protein: CASSPPLGPYEQYF
CDR3 DNA: TGTGCCAGCTCACCACCGCTGGGTCCCTACGAGCAGTACTTC

J gene: TRBJ1-4
D gene: -
V gene: TRBV7-2
clone size: -
CDR3 protein: CASSSGSRNEKLFF
CDR3 DNA: TGTGCCAGCAGCTCGGGGAGTCGGAATGAAAAACTGTTTTTT

J gene: TRBJ1-1
D gene: -
V gene: TRBV5-1
clone size: -
CDR3 protein: CASSWGVVNLNTEAFF
CDR3 DNA: TGCGCCAGCAGCTGGGGGGTAGTGAACTTGAACACTGAAGCTTTCTTT

J gene: TRBJ1-2
D gene: -
V gene: TRBV5-1
clone size: -
CDR3 protein: CASSSTGRDGYTF
CDR3 DNA: TGCGCCAGCAGCTCCACAGGACGGGATGGCTACACCTTC

J gene: TRBJ1-6
D gene: -
V gene: TRBV2
clone size: -
CDR3 protein: CASRSRDHSPLHF
CDR3 DNA: TGTGCCAGCCGATCCAGGGATCATTCACCCCTCCACTTT

J gene: TRBJ2-7
D gene: -
V gene: TRBV6-2/TRBV6-3
clone size: -
CDR3 protein: CASSYRGSPYEQYF
CDR3 DNA: TGTGCCAGCAGTTACAGGGGTAGCCCCTACGAGCAGTACTTC

J gene: TRBJ2-5
D gene: -
V gene: TRBV18
clone size: -
CDR3 protein: CASSPPAQETQYF
CDR3 DNA: TGTGCCAGCTCACCACCCGCCCAAGAGACCCAGTACTTC